This is a list of T cell receptor beta chains from one sample in a study of T cells in Graves' hyperthyroidism and ophthalmopathy. A single record per CDR3 protein comes from TCRdb applying MiXCR to the multiplex PCR reads. The table lists 300,000 to 450,000 distinct CDR3 sequences, about 15% of them singletons, with approximately 30% in the top ten. The sequencing sample was made of blood. All receptors come from a woman aged 25 to 39 with Graves' hyperthyroidism. The CDR3 runs from the conserved cysteine through the conserved F or W. D genes are given only for firm matches. Clone size, where shown, is once, few, many, or a class for clones that have expanded.

j_call	d_call	v_call	clone_size	cdr3_aa	cdr3_nt
TRBJ1-4	TRBD1	TRBV20-1	-	CSASIEGGREKLFF	TGCAGTGCTAGTATCGAAGGGGGCCGTGAAAAACTGTTTTTT
TRBJ2-3	-	TRBV7-2	many	CASSLAPTDTQYF	TGTGCCAGCAGCTTAGCGCCCACAGATACGCAGTATTTT
TRBJ2-3	-	TRBV27	-	CASSLSLDYTQYF	TGTGCCAGCAGTTTATCGTTAGATTATACGCAGTATTTT
TRBJ1-2	-	TRBV5-6	few	CASSSKGGYTF	TGTGCCAGCAGCTCTAAAGGCGGCTACACCTTC
TRBJ2-7	-	TRBV3-1	many	CASSQDGGAGDEQYF	TGTGCCAGCAGCCAAGATGGAGGGGCAGGGGACGAGCAGTACTTC
TRBJ2-3	-	TRBV20-1	many	CSASRDTQYF	TGCAGTGCAAGTAGGGATACGCAGTATTTT
TRBJ1-1	-	TRBV24-1	many	CATSDSLQSNTEAFF	TGTGCCACCAGTGATTCATTGCAGTCGAACACTGAAGCTTTCTTT
TRBJ1-3	-	TRBV28	many	CASRKMGGLGGNTIYF	TGTGCCAGCAGAAAAATGGGGGGGTTAGGTGGAAACACCATATATTTT
TRBJ2-3	-	TRBV7-2	-	CASSLAGPGDTQYF	TGTGCCAGCAGCTTAGCGGGGCCGGGGGATACGCAGTATTTT
TRBJ2-6	-	TRBV19	few	CASSMGKEVRPREAGANVLTF	TGTGCCAGTAGTATGGGGAAGGAAGTGAGACCGCGGGAAGCTGGGGCCAACGTCCTGACTTTC
TRBJ2-2	-	TRBV18	many	CASSPGTENTGELFF	TGTGCCAGCTCACCCGGGACGGAGAACACCGGGGAGCTGTTTTTT
TRBJ2-1	-	TRBV5-1	-	CASSLGRDYNEQFF	TGCGCCAGCAGCTTGGGGCGGGACTACAATGAGCAGTTCTTC
TRBJ1-5	-	TRBV4-1	few	CASSQAGTRNQPQHF	TGCGCCAGCAGCCAAGCCGGGACACGAAATCAGCCCCAGCATTTT